What follows describes a single TCR beta chain. Its antigen target is currently unknown. No much larger clonotype is one base removed from it; base qualities were not supplied. This entry is derived from a study of T-cell memory formation after mild COVID-19 (dated by TCRdb to about 2021). About the investigation overall: Most TCR sequence clusters were specific to one of the two donors. T-cell clones expanding and contracting after mild COVID-19 in two donors were tracked by longitudinal TCRalpha and TCRbeta repertoire sequencing. Two young, previously healthy adult volunteers made up the cohort, one male and one female.

What the work shows at the level of the full study, not this receptor alone: The study included only a couple of mild cases, and larger cohorts that include severe cases with pre-infection samples were judged to be necessary. The detection of some responding clones in pre-infection memory suggests that pre-existing cross-reactive memory T cells joined the SARS-CoV-2 response. Balanced CD4/CD8 phenotypes were observed for clones contracting from day 15 to 85, whereas a bias towards CD4+ was observed for a second wave of clones expanding from day 15 to 37. Contracting CD4+ clones appeared mostly in the CM and EM memory subsets, whereas CD8+ clones were enriched in EMRA. SARS-CoV-2 specificity was not confirmed for the second-wave clones peaking on day 37.

The sample was run on an Illumina NovaSeq 6000. Using 5'RACE with constant-segment primers, TCRalpha and TCRbeta cDNA libraries were constructed, with sample barcodes and unique molecular identifiers added in the process. RNA was extracted from every sample with Trizol reagent. Libraries were amplified in two PCR steps, with a second sample barcode and Illumina TruSeq adapters added in the second step. Sequencing of the libraries was done on an Illumina NovaSeq, producing 2 x 150 bp paired-end reads. Processing in the source paper ran as follows. The reads were demultiplexed and collapsed into UMI-guided consensus sequences using migec v1.2.7. Using mixcr v2.1.11, the UMI consensuses were aligned to TRA and TRB V and J templates and assembled into clonotypes. Expanded or contracted clonotypes were those called significant by both edgeR and NoisET, with noise models trained on biological replicates. For edgeR calls, the thresholds were a false discovery rate-adjusted p below 0.01 and a log2 fold-change of 1. PCA with hierarchical clustering of max-normalized trajectories of the 1000 most abundant clonotypes was used as exploratory dynamics analysis. Separately sequenced CD4+ and CD8+ repertoires were used to assign the CD4 or CD8 phenotype of responding clones. TCRdb applied fastp at Q25 and MiXCR to the public reads, then kept only in-frame beta chains. Under each unique CDR3 protein, matching rows form one entry showing the most common genes and DNA. These V and J calls derive from TCRdb rather than the authors' analysis. This sample is represented by 300,000 or so distinct CDR3 sequences; about 16% of them were singletons. The ten largest clones capture about 23% of the sample.

Ficoll-Paque density gradient centrifugation was the method used to isolate PBMCs. The CDR3 has 14 amino acids, counting the end cysteine and phenylalanine. The CDR3 DNA has 42 bases and is translated from base 1. The germline V gene (reference sequence) provides CDR1 DFQATT and CDR2 SNEGSKA. V is cut by 2 bases and J by 3 bases, and the space between the germline ends is 11 bases. Sequencing was carried out using PBMCs or a T cell subset sorted from them (not recorded which). The V and J genes are TRBV20-1 and TRBJ2-1; the D region possibly corresponds to TRBD2 (5 bases align). This receptor was identified in a young man who had mild COVID-19 (a few samples of this study predate the infection). The sample titles of this study are shuffled in the database, so cell type and time point are left out; the donor was told from shared clones. The CDR3 reads CSARIPSGYNEQFF. The DNA reads as follows: TGCAGTGCTAGAATTCCCAGCGGCTACAATGAGCAGTTCTTC.